This entry lists 30 T cell receptor beta chains sequenced from one sample in a study of T cell responses to AZD1222 COVID-19 vaccine. Measured with immunoSEQ multiplex PCR; TCRdb has only the in-frame clones, and not every one. The sample lists 160,000 or so clones; about nine tenths were seen once. The source was peripheral blood, collected on day 0 of AZD1222 vaccination. These receptors were obtained from an adult in good health.

The CDR3 bases are TGTGCCATCAGTGAGTCGTCTAGGGGGTATGGCTACACCTTC. The encoded protein is CAISESSRGYGYTF. The chain employs TRBV10-3 and TRBJ1-2, with D maybe TRBD1 (6 bases). V was trimmed by 0 bases and J by 5 bases, leaving 10 bases between them. The CDR3 loop spans 14 amino acids. Looked up from germline, CDR1 is ENHRY and CDR2 is SYGVKD.

The DNA of the CDR3 is TGTGCCAGCAGCTTAGTTGAGGGTAATTCACCCCTCCACTTT. It codes for CASSLVEGNSPLHF. V usage is TRBV11-2 and J usage is TRBJ1-6; D remains ambiguous. The CDR3 length is 14 residues. V lost 1 base to trimming and J lost 6 bases, with 7 bases between them. Germline V gene sequence: CDR1 SGHAT, CDR2 FQNNGV.

The chain employs TRBV28 and TRBJ2-1; perhaps TRBD2 as D (6 bases). V lost 5 bases, J lost 4 bases, and 18 bases lay in between. In germline, CDR1 is MDHEN, CDR2 SYDVKM. This CDR3 region has 16 residues. The CDR3 DNA sequence: TGTGCCAGCAGTAAAGGGTCCGGGACTGCTTACAATGAGCAGTTCTTC. This encodes CASSKGSGTAYNEQFF.

This chain links TRBV24-1 with TRBJ2-6; 9 bases agree with TRBD1. This CDR3 has 17 residues. Germline lookup yields CDR1 KGHDR and CDR2 SFDVKD. After removal of 3 bases from V and 4 bases from J, the junction contained 6 bases not matched to a gene. Here the CDR3 reads CATSDPEQGAGANVLTF. The CDR3 nucleotides read TGTGCCACCAGTGATCCTGAACAGGGGGCCGGGGCCAACGTCCTGACTTTC.

V usage is TRBV28 and J usage is TRBJ1-2, with 7 bases lining up with TRBD1. CDR1 and CDR2 from the germline V gene are MDHEN and SYDVKM. The CDR3 covers 12 residues. Trimming took 6 bases from V and 5 from J; bases not matched to a gene: 3. CDR3 loop: CASRSQGYGYTF. CDR3 sequence (DNA): TGTGCCAGCAGATCACAGGGGTATGGCTACACCTTC.

This clone was observed a handful of times. The DNA for the CDR3 is TGTGCCAGCAGGGCTAACAATCAGCCCCAGCATTTT. Amino acids: CASRANNQPQHF. The chain uses TRBV27 and TRBJ1-5; D uncertain. The germline V gene encodes CDR1 MNHEY and CDR2 SMNVEV (reference sequence). This CDR3 contains 12 residues. The ends were cut back, 6 bases at V and 3 bases at J, with 6 bases in the middle.

This rearrangement joins TRBV13 to TRBJ2-1; 15 bases are a match to TRBD2. The V gene's germline CDR1 is PRHDT and CDR2 FYEKMQ (reference sequence). Germline trimming cut 5 bases from V and 8 bases from J; bases unmatched to any gene: 10. The CDR3 is 17 residues long. The CDR3 nucleotides read TGTGCCAGCAGCCCCCCGGGACTAGCGGGAGGTAGAGATGAGCAGTTCTTC. It specifies CASSPPGLAGGRDEQFF.

The chain has TRBV2 and TRBJ1-3, with a possible D match to TRBD1 (5 bases). The CDR3 is 15 amino acids. Trimming took off 7 bases at V and 1 base at J, with 14 bases between the two ends. Germline V gives CDR1 SNHLY, CDR2 FYNNEI. The CDR3 loop is CASKVRRGSGNTIYF. CDR3 sequence (DNA): TGTGCCAGCAAGGTCAGAAGGGGTTCTGGAAACACCATATATTTT.

V and J are TRBV18 and TRBJ2-5; tentatively, D is TRBD1 (5 bases). The CDR3 covers 11 residues. Deletions cut 3 bases from V and 9 bases from J, with 8 bases between. Germline V lookup: CDR1 KGHSH, CDR2 LQKENI. This chain's CDR3 is CASSPGLPQYF. CDR3 nucleotides: TGTGCCAGCTCACCGGGGCTCCCCCAGTACTTC. The whole variable domain, filled in from reference TRBV18 and TRBJ2-5, reads NAGVMQNPRHLVRRRGQEARLRCSPMKGHSHVYWYRQLPEEGLKFMVYLQKENIIDESGMPKERFSAEFPKEGPSILRIQQVVRGDSAAYFCASSPGLPQYFGPGTRLLVL.

V usage is TRBV25-1 and J usage is TRBJ1-2, with D uncertain. The germline V gene has CDR1 MGHDK and CDR2 SYGVNS. V gave up 2 bases and J gave up 4 bases, with 14 bases separating them. This CDR3 contains 15 residues. CDR3 region: CASSERGVNSYGYTF. In DNA form, the CDR3 reads TGTGCCAGCAGTGAACGCGGGGTTAACAGCTATGGCTACACCTTC.

CDR3 protein: CASSPKGAGGDTQYF. The DNA of the CDR3 is TGTGCCAGCAGCCCCAAGGGTGCGGGAGGAGATACGCAGTATTTT. V gene TRBV7-3 combines with J gene TRBJ2-3; TRBD2 matches 8 bases. The CDR3 is made up of 15 amino acids. Germline V gene sequence: CDR1 SGHTA, CDR2 FQGTGA. Trimming at V came to 5 bases and at J to 5 bases, leaving 9 bases not matched to a gene.

This clone occurred once. This chain connects TRBV5-1 to TRBJ2-3, with D possibly being TRBD1 (6 bases). The germline CDR1 and CDR2 sequences are SGHRS and YFSETQ. V lost 5 bases and J lost 2, with 12 bases in between. The CDR3 is made up of 14 amino acids. The CDR3 nucleotides are TGCGCCAGCAGGTTGACAGGATACACAGATACGCAGTATTTT. Amino acid sequence: CASRLTGYTDTQYF.

The chain is built from TRBV25-1 and TRBJ1-6; D not resolved. Germline V gene data show CDR1 as MGHDK and CDR2 as SYGVNS. The CDR3 is made up of 14 amino acids. V lost 1 base and J 5 bases, leaving 6 bases between the germline ends. The CDR3 nucleotides read TGTGCCAGCAGTGAATTCGGAAATAATTCACCCCTCCACTTT. The encoded protein is CASSEFGNNSPLHF.

The V and J genes are TRBV3-1 (or the pseudogene TRBV3-2) and TRBJ1-1; 7 bases agree with TRBD1. V dropped 5 bases and J dropped 5; count of bases not matched to a gene: 5. This CDR3 has 13 residues. Per germline, CDR1 LGHDT and CDR2 YNNKEL (reference sequence). The CDR3 here is CASSGQGGTEAFF. For the CDR3, the DNA is TGTGCCAGCAGCGGTCAGGGGGGAACTGAAGCTTTCTTT.

V is TRBV18 and J is TRBJ1-5; D not resolved. From germline, CDR1 is KGHSH and CDR2 LQKENI. The CDR3 has 15 amino acids. Trimming shortened V by 3 bases and J by 7 bases, and 16 bases separated the two germline ends. Here the CDR3 reads CASSPSKTHPQPQHF. The CDR3 nucleotides read TGTGCCAGCTCACCTAGTAAGACTCATCCCCAGCCCCAGCATTTT.

The chain employs TRBV6-1 and TRBJ2-1; 9 bases map to TRBD2. Trimming removed 2 bases from V and 5 bases from J; junction bases left unmatched: 16. CDR1 is MNHNS, CDR2 SASEGT, per germline. The CDR3 has 19 residues. CDR3 nucleotide sequence: TGTGCCAGCAGTGAATCATGGGAACTAAGACTAGCGGACGACAATGAGCAGTTCTTC. The encoded protein is CASSESWELRLADDNEQFF.

The V call is TRBV4-2, the J call TRBJ2-5; TRBD2 agrees at 7 bases. CDR3 length: 17 residues. V lost 2 bases and J lost 4; bases outside the gene matches: 13. Germline lookup yields CDR1 LGHNA and CDR2 YNFKEQ. DNA of the CDR3: TGTGCCAGCAGCCAAATGGGGGGAGGGCCCCGTGGAGAGACCCAGTACTTC. Encoded protein: CASSQMGGGPRGETQYF.

The gene calls are TRBV7-2 and TRBJ1-4; D perhaps matches TRBD1 (5 bases). The CDR3 is 14 residues long. Per the germline V gene, CDR1 is SGHTA and CDR2 is FQGNSA. Trimming took 2 bases from V and 8 from J, leaving 12 bases between them. CDR3 loop: CASSLTIREEKLFF. The DNA for the CDR3 is TGTGCCAGCAGCTTAACCATCAGGGAGGAAAAACTGTTTTTT.

The gene calls are TRBV7-2 and TRBJ1-1, with 8 bases identical to TRBD1. The CDR3 sequence is 16 residues long. V shed 2 bases and J 0 bases; nucleotides not matched to a gene: 5. CDR1 and CDR2 from the germline V gene are SGHTA and FQGNSA. The CDR3 is CASSLWATGVNTEAFF. CDR3 DNA sequence: TGTGCCAGCAGCTTATGGGCGACAGGGGTGAACACTGAAGCTTTCTTT. Together with reference TRBV7-2 and TRBJ1-1, the CDR3 gives the full variable domain: GAGVSQSPSNKVTEKGKDVELRCDPISGHTALYWYRQSLGQGLEFLIYFQGNSAPDKSGLPSDRFSAERTGGSVSTLTIQRTQQEDSAVYLCASSLWATGVNTEAFFGQGTRLTVV.

As to this clone: The germline gene is not matched at one end of the junction; a read error may be the cause. The chain combines TRBV23-1 with TRBJ1-5; a possible D gene is TRBD1 (5 bases). TRBV23-1 qualifies as an ORF whose function is uncertain. The CDR3 totals 16 residues. The CDR3 DNA follows: TGCGCCAGCACTCAAGGGGAGATAAATAGCAATCAGCCCCAGCATTTT. Residues: CASTQGEINSNQPQHF.

This clone was seen just once. The rearrangement joins TRBV24-1 to TRBJ1-2, with 8 bases fitting TRBD1. Looked up from germline, CDR1 is KGHDR and CDR2 is SFDVKD. Trimming at V came to 7 bases and at J to 6 bases, leaving 9 bases not matched to a gene. The length of the CDR3 is 14 residues. The CDR3: CATSQDRDRHGYTF. The CDR3 DNA is TGTGCCACCAGCCAAGACCGGGACAGGCATGGCTACACCTTC.

The chain joins TRBV28 to TRBJ2-5; the match to TRBD2 covers 8 bases. This CDR3 contains 14 residues. The ends lost 6 bases at V and 7 bases at J; junction bases unmatched: 10. Germline-derived CDR1 and CDR2 are MDHEN and SYDVKM. CDR3 protein: CASRTTSLAGTQYF. The CDR3 nucleotides read TGTGCCAGCAGGACGACTAGCCTAGCGGGGACCCAGTACTTC. The entire variable domain, with the rest obtained from reference TRBV28 and TRBJ2-5, is as follows: DVKVTQSSRYLVKRTGEKVFLECVQDMDHENMFWYRQDPGLGLRLIYFSYDVKMKEKGDIPEGYSVSREKKERFSLILESASTNQTSMYLCASRTTSLAGTQYFGPGTRLLVL.

The chain links TRBV24-1 to TRBJ1-1, with 8 bases that match TRBD1. CDR1 and CDR2 (germline): KGHDR, SFDVKD. The length of the CDR3 is 13 residues. The V and J ends lost 9 bases and 1 base, in that order; junction bases with no gene match: 3. In DNA form, the CDR3 reads TGTGCCACCGTTGGGACAGGGAACACTGAAGCTTTCTTT. Protein product: CATVGTGNTEAFF.

The V call is TRBV9, the J call TRBJ2-3; the D call may be TRBD1 or TRBD2 (5 bases each). V was cut by 0 bases and J by 2 bases, with 13 bases left in between. Germline-derived CDR1 and CDR2 are SGDLS and YYNGEE. This CDR3 spans 16 amino acids. CDR3 sequence reads: CASSVGETVITDTQYF. CDR3 sequence (DNA): TGTGCCAGCAGCGTAGGGGAGACAGTGATCACAGATACGCAGTATTTT.

This clone was recorded a few times. The V and J genes are TRBV11-3 and TRBJ2-1; 10 nucleotides agree with TRBD1. V shed 5 bases, J shed 7 bases, and the junction held 8 bases outside the gene matches. The CDR3 runs 15 residues. From germline, CDR1 is SGHNT and CDR2 YENEEA. This CDR3 is CASSLGQGFGNEQFF. CDR3 sequence (DNA): TGTGCCAGCAGCCTGGGACAGGGGTTCGGAAATGAGCAGTTCTTC.

The rearrangement links TRBV28 to TRBJ1-2; D might be TRBD1 (6 bases). The germline V gene encodes CDR1 MDHEN and CDR2 SYDVKM. This CDR3 has 12 residues. Trimming cost V 6 bases and J 7 bases, with 12 bases left between them. The CDR3 region has the DNA TGTGCCAGCAGCCGACAGGTAGCTGGCTACACCTTC. Residues: CASSRQVAGYTF.

This chain links TRBV5-4 with TRBJ1-2; a weak D match, TRBD1 (5 bases). Germline CDR1 reads SGHNT; CDR2 reads YYREEE (reference sequence). Trimming took 0 bases from V and 8 from J, leaving 11 bases between them. This CDR3 is 13 amino acids long. The CDR3 here is CASSLVGGVGYTF. The CDR3 bases are TGTGCCAGCAGCTTGGTTGGGGGAGTCGGCTACACCTTC.

The chain recombines TRBV11-2 with TRBJ1-2, with D hard to call. V lost 4 bases and J 6 bases, leaving 18 bases between the germline ends. There are 15 residues in the CDR3. Looked up from germline, CDR1 is SGHAT and CDR2 is FQNNGV. The CDR3 bases are TGTGCCAGCAGCTCACTATCCGGGCCTCGCCATGGCTACACCTTC. Its protein product is CASSSLSGPRHGYTF.

J is TRBJ1-6 and V is TRBV3-1 (or the pseudogene TRBV3-2); D not certain. The CDR3 extends over 14 amino acids. Germline V gene lookup returns CDR1 LGHDT and CDR2 YNNKEL (reference sequence). With 1 base removed from V and 7 bases from J, the gap between germline ends came to 8 bases. CDR3 bases: TGTGCCAGCAGCCAAGGGACTAAAAATTCACCCCTCCACTTT. It encodes CASSQGTKNSPLHF.

The genes are TRBV29-1 and TRBJ1-2, with 7 bases that match TRBD1. Trimming took 0 bases from V and 4 from J; bases not matched to a gene: 2. CDR3 length: 13 amino acids. The germline V gene has CDR1 SQVTM and CDR2 ANQGSEA. Here the CDR3 reads CSVEDGTVYGYTF. CDR3 bases: TGCAGCGTTGAAGATGGGACAGTCTATGGCTACACCTTC.